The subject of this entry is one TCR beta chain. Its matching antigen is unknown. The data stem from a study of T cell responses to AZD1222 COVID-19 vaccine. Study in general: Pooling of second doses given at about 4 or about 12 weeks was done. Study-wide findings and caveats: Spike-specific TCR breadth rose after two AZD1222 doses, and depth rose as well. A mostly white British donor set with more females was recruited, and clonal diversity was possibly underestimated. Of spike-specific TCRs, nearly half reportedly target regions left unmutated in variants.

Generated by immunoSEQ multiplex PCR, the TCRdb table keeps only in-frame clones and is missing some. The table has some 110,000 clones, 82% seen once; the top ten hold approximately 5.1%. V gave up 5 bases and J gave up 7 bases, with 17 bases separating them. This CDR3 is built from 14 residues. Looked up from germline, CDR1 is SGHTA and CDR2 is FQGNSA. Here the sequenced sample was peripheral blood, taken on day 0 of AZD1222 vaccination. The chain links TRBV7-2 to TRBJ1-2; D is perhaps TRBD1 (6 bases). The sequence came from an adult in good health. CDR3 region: CASSPLQGLGGYTF. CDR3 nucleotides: TGTGCCAGCAGCCCCCTCCAGGGGCTCGGTGGCTACACCTTC.